This T cell receptor (beta chain) was identified during a study of T-cell reconstitution after alpha-beta-depleted transplantation in children. Study-wide findings and caveats: Surviving recipient cells, namely T cells and thymic progenitors, were the source of high day-60 TCRbeta diversity in some patients.

This clonotype has ten or more counts. What it binds is not known. The length of the CDR3 is 14 residues. Germline V lookup: CDR1 MGHRA, CDR2 YSYEKL. Trimming removed 4 bases from V and 1 base from J, with 10 bases in between. Researchers prepared the TCRbeta library using unique molecular identifiers, the study reports. TCRdb analysed the PCR reads with MiXCR anew, one entry per CDR3 protein. The data hold around 500,000 distinct CDR3 sequences, with under 25% observed a single time. The TCR was taken from a boy less than two years old who had a stem cell transplant for acute myeloid leukemia, so the T cells may come from the graft donor. Source: PBMCs, mostly from graft donor cells, taken 360 days after TCRalphabeta/CD19-depleted stem cell transplant. This sequence joins TRBV4-1 and TRBJ1-1; D gene unclear. CDR3: CASSPRSENTEAFF. The CDR3 DNA reads as TGCGCCAGCAGCCCACGGTCAGAGAACACTGAAGCTTTCTTT.